A selection of T cell receptor beta chains follows, all from one sample in a study of T cell responses to AZD1222 COVID-19 vaccine. Assay used: immunoSEQ multiplex PCR; TCRdb lists only in-frame clones, some missing. The table shows around 150,000 clones, with roughly 90% occurring only once. The sample was peripheral blood, taken on day 0 of AZD1222 vaccination. These receptors all stem from an adult in good health. Each CDR3 is given with its conserved first and last residue. A D gene is named only where the DNA matches it firmly. Not every row has a clone size; where given, it reads once, few, many or a size class.

size,J,V,D,DNA,CDR3
-,TRBJ2-2,TRBV14,-,TGTGCCAGCAGCCAAGAACTAGGGTCTTCGAACACCGGGGAGCTGTTTTTT,CASSQELGSSNTGELFF
-,TRBJ1-6,TRBV28,-,TGTGCCAGCAGTTTATTAGGAGTAAGGAATTCACCCCTCCACTTT,CASSLLGVRNSPLHF
-,TRBJ1-1,TRBV27,TRBD1,TGTGCCAGCAGCCACAGGGGGCGAATCACTGAAGCTTTCTTT,CASSHRGRITEAFF
-,TRBJ1-1,TRBV18,-,TGTGCCAGCTCATACCAGGGGAGTACTGAAGCTTTCTTT,CASSYQGSTEAFF
-,TRBJ1-2,TRBV19,-,TGTGCCAGTAGTGCACCCCGAGCAGCGAATGGGACCTATGGCTACACCTTC,CASSAPRAANGTYGYTF
-,TRBJ2-3,TRBV7-2,-,TGTGCCAGCAGCTTAGCGGCGGTCTCCCCCGTCGGGCAGTATTTT,CASSLAAVSPVGQYF
-,TRBJ2-1,TRBV3-1/TRBV3-2,TRBD2,TGTGCCAGCAGCCAACTAGCGGCCTACAATGAGCAGTTCTTC,CASSQLAAYNEQFF
-,TRBJ2-5,TRBV2,-,TGTGCCAGCAGTGAAGCGCTCCTTCCCGGGGGCACGGGAGAGACCCAGTACTTC,CASSEALLPGGTGETQYF
-,TRBJ2-3,TRBV29-1,-,TGCAGCGTTGCGAGACTTCTCTTCACAGATACGCAGTATTTT,CSVARLLFTDTQYF
-,TRBJ2-5,TRBV15,TRBD1,TGTGCCACCAGCAGAGATACCGGGACAGCTGGGACCCAGTACTTC,CATSRDTGTAGTQYF
-,TRBJ1-5,TRBV7-9,-,TGTGCCAGCAGCTTAAACAGGGATGGTATCCAGCCCCAGCATTTT,CASSLNRDGIQPQHF
-,TRBJ1-2,TRBV5-1,-,TGCGCCAGCAGCTTGTCTCCTCAACAGGCGGGTAACGAAGACACCTTC,CASSLSPQQAGNEDTF
once,TRBJ2-2,TRBV5-1,TRBD2,TGCGCCAGCAGCCTGTTCGGCGGGGGAGAAGGGACCGGGGAGCTGTTTTTT,CASSLFGGGEGTGELFF
-,TRBJ2-1,TRBV20-1,-,TGCAGTGCGGCAGTTGGGAATGAGCAGTTCTTC,CSAAVGNEQFF
-,TRBJ2-2,TRBV7-7,TRBD2,TGTGCTAGCAGCGATGGACTAGCGGGCACCGGGGAGCTGTTTTTT,CASSDGLAGTGELFF
-,TRBJ1-3,TRBV28,-,TGTGCCAGCAGTTTGGGCGCTGGAAACACCATATATTTT,CASSLGAGNTIYF
once,TRBJ1-6,TRBV6-1,-,TGTGCCAGCAGTGAAAACAGGGTCGGTAATTCACCCCTCCACTTT,CASSENRVGNSPLHF
-,TRBJ2-7,TRBV28,-,TGTGCCCTCTCCCGGCAGGGTCGATCCGAGCAGTACTTC,CALSRQGRSEQYF
-,TRBJ2-1,TRBV3-1/TRBV3-2,TRBD2,TGTGCCAGCAGCCCCTACTGGACTAGCGGTACCTACAATGAGCAGTTCTTC,CASSPYWTSGTYNEQFF
-,TRBJ1-3,TRBV5-5,-,TGTGCCAGCAGCGTCATCGGAGCCCTCCTATCTGGAAACACCATATATTTT,CASSVIGALLSGNTIYF
-,TRBJ2-5,TRBV11-2,-,TGTGCCAGCAGCTTAGATAGGGGGGGCCAGGAGACCCAGTACTTC,CASSLDRGGQETQYF
-,TRBJ1-5,TRBV19,-,TGTGCCAGTAGTATGGGTACACTTTCCCCCGGGCCCCAGCATTTT,CASSMGTLSPGPQHF
-,TRBJ1-6,TRBV28,-,TGTGCCAGCAGTCCCGTCGGCTCCTATAATTCACCCCTCCACTTT,CASSPVGSYNSPLHF
-,TRBJ1-2,TRBV28,-,TGTGCCAGCAGTCCCAAGGGCGGCTACACCTTC,CASSPKGGYTF
-,TRBJ2-7,TRBV20-1,-,TGCAGTGCTAGTTCTAACTCCTACGAGCAGTACTTC,CSASSNSYEQYF
-,TRBJ2-7,TRBV5-1,-,TGCGCCAGCAGACTTAGGACAGAGCGAGAGTACGAGCAGTACTTC,CASRLRTEREYEQYF
-,TRBJ2-4,TRBV7-8,-,TGTGCCAGCAGCTTATTGGGGCCTGTAGCCAAAAACATTCAGTACTTC,CASSLLGPVAKNIQYF
-,TRBJ2-1,TRBV29-1,TRBD1,TGCAGCGTGGAATCACCTGACAGGGGGCTTAATGAGCAGTTCTTC,CSVESPDRGLNEQFF
-,TRBJ1-5,TRBV3-1/TRBV3-2,-,TGTGCCAGCATGAAAGCCGAAGATCAGCCCCAGCATTTT,CASMKAEDQPQHF
once,TRBJ1-2,TRBV15,-,TGTGCCACCAGCAGAAACACCGGGACCAACTATGGCTACACCTTC,CATSRNTGTNYGYTF
once,TRBJ1-2,TRBV7-2,-,TGTGCCAGCAATCTAGGCCCTAACTATGGCTACACCTTC,CASNLGPNYGYTF
-,TRBJ2-1,TRBV11-2,TRBD2,TGTGCCAGCAGCTTTACTAGCGCAATGGGCCGGGGTGAGCAGTTCTTC,CASSFTSAMGRGEQFF
-,TRBJ2-2,TRBV28,TRBD1,TGTGCCAGCGTCTCGGCCGGGACAGGGTGGGGCGGGGAGCTGTTTTTT,CASVSAGTGWGGELFF
-,TRBJ2-3,TRBV5-8,-,TGTGCCAGCAGCTTGTGGGGCACAGATACGCAGTATTTT,CASSLWGTDTQYF
-,TRBJ1-4,TRBV25-1,-,TGTGCCAGCAGTGAATCCCAGGGAGGGGAAAAACTGTTTTTT,CASSESQGGEKLFF
-,TRBJ2-3,TRBV28,-,TGTGCCAGCAGTCTCCCCCGTAAGGGCGGGACCAGCACAGATACGCAGTATTTT,CASSLPRKGGTSTDTQYF
-,TRBJ1-6,TRBV6-1,-,TGTGCCAGCAGTGAGGACAGCCTCCCCTCCTATAATTCACCCCTCCACTTT,CASSEDSLPSYNSPLHF
-,TRBJ1-1,TRBV7-2,TRBD1,TGTGCCAGCAGCGAACAGGGGGCCACTGAAGCTTTCTTT,CASSEQGATEAFF
once,TRBJ1-4,TRBV7-8,-,TGTGCCAGCAGCTTATTCGTCGAACTGGGGCGGACTAATGAAAAACTGTTTTTT,CASSLFVELGRTNEKLFF
-,TRBJ1-6,TRBV7-2,-,TGTGCCAGCAGCTTAGCTGTTTTGGGCAGCTCCTATAATTCACCCCTCCACTTT,CASSLAVLGSSYNSPLHF
-,TRBJ1-4,TRBV9,TRBD1,TGTGCCAGCAGTTCAATCCCTCCGGGACAGATCACAACTAATGAAAAACTGTTTTTT,CASSSIPPGQITTNEKLFF
-,TRBJ2-7,TRBV9,TRBD2,TGTGCCAGCAGCCCCCGGACTAGCGGGGGTGGGGAGCAGTACTTC,CASSPRTSGGGEQYF
-,TRBJ2-7,TRBV5-4,TRBD2,TGTGCCAGCAGAATTCCGGGACTAGCGGTATACGAGCAGTACTTC,CASRIPGLAVYEQYF
-,TRBJ1-2,TRBV7-9,-,TGTGCCAGCACTGAGGGGTGGAGCGGCTACACCTTC,CASTEGWSGYTF
-,TRBJ2-2,TRBV3-1/TRBV3-2,-,TGTGCCAGCAGCCAAGTAAGCAGCTCGAACACCGGGGAGCTGTTTTTT,CASSQVSSSNTGELFF
-,TRBJ2-3,TRBV7-2,-,TGTGCCAGCAGATTTCGACAGACAGATACGCAGTATTTT,CASRFRQTDTQYF
-,TRBJ1-5,TRBV18,-,TGTGCCAGCTCACCAGTTGTGGGGGCAAATCAGCCCCAGCATTTT,CASSPVVGANQPQHF
-,TRBJ2-3,TRBV29-1,-,TGCAGCGTCCGCCCACAGGGACGGCGTCTAAGCACAGATACGCAGTATTTT,CSVRPQGRRLSTDTQYF
-,TRBJ1-3,TRBV19,-,TGTGCCAGTAGTGTAACTCCGTTTGGAAACACCATATATTTT,CASSVTPFGNTIYF
-,TRBJ1-2,TRBV7-9,-,TGTGCCAGCAGCTTTCAAGGGGCGGGCGGCTACACCTTC,CASSFQGAGGYTF
-,TRBJ2-7,TRBV20-1,TRBD1,TGCAGTGCTCGACAGGGCTACGAGCAGTACTTC,CSARQGYEQYF
-,TRBJ1-1,TRBV4-1,TRBD1,TGCGCCAGCAGCCAAGAGGGACAGGGAGGGACTGAAGCTTTCTTT,CASSQEGQGGTEAFF
-,TRBJ1-6,TRBV28,TRBD1,TGTGCCAGCAGTTTAGGGACAGGGTGGTCACCCCTCCACTTT,CASSLGTGWSPLHF
-,TRBJ1-5,TRBV28,TRBD1,TGTGCCAGCAGTTTGTTGGGACAGGGGAATCAGCCCCAGCATTTT,CASSLLGQGNQPQHF